The rows below give T cell receptor beta chains drawn from one sample of a study of beta chain features in type 1 diabetes. Clones were sequenced by immunoSEQ multiplex PCR, and TCRdb holds only the in-frame ones, with some missing. The sample records about 240,000 clones, around a quarter being singletons. The material sequenced was central memory CD4+ T cells from blood. Every receptor here comes from a man aged 30 to 39 in good health. Each CDR3 is given with its conserved first and last residue. D genes are given only for firm matches. Clone size is stated in some rows and not others, as once, few, many or a class when expanded.

CAWSKDRRDQPQHF	TGTGCCTGGAGTAAGGACAGAAGGGATCAGCCCCAGCATTTT	TRBJ1-5	NA	TRBV30	few
CASSPLDRARGGELFF	TGTGCCAGCAGCCCCCTAGACAGGGCCAGGGGCGGGGAGCTGTTTTTT	TRBJ2-2	TRBD1	TRBV14	NA
CASSLTGLPFTQYF	TGTGCCAGCAGCTTAACAGGGCTTCCTTTTACGCAGTATTTT	TRBJ2-3	NA	TRBV11-3	NA
CASSQISADTQYF	TGTGCCAGCAGCCAGATCAGCGCAGATACGCAGTATTTT	TRBJ2-3	NA	TRBV7-2	few
CASSLGGTGYEQFF	TGCGCCAGCAGCTTGGGAGGGACAGGGTATGAGCAGTTCTTC	TRBJ2-1	TRBD1	TRBV5-1	NA
CASSNQYEQYF	TGTGCCAGCAGTAATCAATACGAGCAGTACTTC	TRBJ2-7	NA	TRBV2	NA
CASSVVGSDTQYF	TGTGCCAGCAGCGTAGTCGGTTCAGATACGCAGTATTTT	TRBJ2-3	NA	TRBV9	NA
CASSTPGDQPQHF	TGTGCCAGCAGTACCCCAGGGGACCAGCCCCAGCATTTT	TRBJ1-5	NA	TRBV7-2	NA
CASSLTENTEAFF	TGTGCCAGCAGCTTGACGGAGAACACTGAAGCTTTCTTT	TRBJ1-1	NA	TRBV5-4	NA
CASTWSGALYEQYF	TGTGCCAGCACTTGGAGCGGGGCACTCTACGAGCAGTACTTC	TRBJ2-7	TRBD2	TRBV5-6	NA
CASSSELSTDTQYF	TGCGCCAGCAGCTCGGAGCTTAGCACAGATACGCAGTATTTT	TRBJ2-3	NA	TRBV5-1	NA
CASSYRDRPQETQYF	TGTGCCAGCAGCTACCGGGACAGGCCCCAAGAGACCCAGTACTTC	TRBJ2-5	TRBD1	TRBV5-4	NA
CASSESRGWVETQYF	TGTGCCAGCAGTGAAAGCCGGGGTTGGGTGGAGACCCAGTACTTC	TRBJ2-5	NA	TRBV25-1	few
CATRFDRDTEAFF	TGTGCCACCAGATTCGACAGGGACACTGAAGCTTTCTTT	TRBJ1-1	TRBD1	TRBV15	NA
CASSLTGRSTDTQYF	TGTGCCAGCAGCTTAACGGGACGGAGCACAGATACGCAGTATTTT	TRBJ2-3	NA	TRBV7-9	few
CASNSQLIAGGPSEQYF	TGTGCCAGCAACTCTCAACTCATAGCGGGAGGGCCTAGCGAGCAGTACTTC	TRBJ2-7	TRBD2	TRBV2	NA
CASRADQTGTDTQYF	TGTGCCAGCAGGGCCGATCAGACAGGGACAGATACGCAGTATTTT	TRBJ2-3	TRBD1	TRBV2	NA
CASSTSSGSLSYEQYF	TGTGCCAGTAGTACCTCAAGCGGGAGCTTGTCCTACGAGCAGTACTTC	TRBJ2-7	TRBD2	TRBV19	NA
CAWSVHYYGYTF	TGTGCCTGGAGTGTACACTACTATGGCTACACCTTC	TRBJ1-2	NA	TRBV30	few
CATGGGPGPHEQYF	TGTGCCACCGGAGGGGGGCCTGGACCCCACGAGCAGTACTTC	TRBJ2-7	NA	TRBV7-9	NA
CASSRTSGSYEQYF	TGTGCCAGCAGTAGGACTAGCGGGAGTTACGAGCAGTACTTC	TRBJ2-7	TRBD2	TRBV2	few
CASSPDTDEKLFF	TGTGCCAGCAGCCCAGACACGGATGAAAAACTGTTTTTT	TRBJ1-4	NA	TRBV7-9	few
CASSEQGTETQYF	TGTGCCAGCAGTGAGCAGGGAACAGAGACCCAGTACTTC	TRBJ2-5	NA	TRBV2	few
CAIGSGGRYNEQFF	TGTGCCATCGGGAGCGGGGGGCGCTACAATGAGCAGTTCTTC	TRBJ2-1	TRBD2	TRBV2	NA
CASRMGSNTGELFF	TGTGCCAGCCGGATGGGGTCGAACACCGGGGAGCTGTTTTTT	TRBJ2-2	NA	TRBV18	NA
CASSGSGAYNEQFF	TGTGCCAGCAGTGGGAGCGGGGCCTACAATGAGCAGTTCTTC	TRBJ2-1	TRBD2	TRBV2	once
CASRPEVGRAEAFF	TGTGCCAGCAGACCCGAGGTAGGGAGGGCTGAAGCTTTCTTT	TRBJ1-1	NA	TRBV25-1	NA
CSVKGSYEQYF	TGCAGCGTTAAGGGGTCCTACGAGCAGTACTTC	TRBJ2-7	NA	TRBV29-1	NA
CASSWGTAPNEQFF	TGCGCCAGCAGCTGGGGGACAGCGCCCAATGAGCAGTTCTTC	TRBJ2-1	TRBD1	TRBV5-1	NA
CASSPRRGGSAGELFF	TGTGCCAGCAGTCCCCGGCGGGGGGGCTCGGCCGGGGAGCTGTTTTTT	TRBJ2-2	TRBD2	TRBV7-2	few
CASSFDEKLFF	TGTGCCAGCAGCTTTGATGAAAAACTGTTTTTT	TRBJ1-4	NA	TRBV2	few
CAWAEGTSGRDETQYF	TGTGCCTGGGCGGAGGGGACTAGCGGGAGGGACGAGACCCAGTACTTC	TRBJ2-5	TRBD2	TRBV30	many
CASSGAGTYEQYF	TGTGCCAGCAGTGGAGCAGGAACCTACGAGCAGTACTTC	TRBJ2-7	NA	TRBV2	NA
CASSWDREMEAFF	TGTGCCAGCAGCTGGGACAGGGAGATGGAAGCTTTCTTT	TRBJ1-1	TRBD1	TRBV7-2	NA
CASSQGNQQETQYF	TGCGCCAGCAGCCAAGGGAATCAACAAGAGACCCAGTACTTC	TRBJ2-5	NA	TRBV4-1	many
CASSPDRYIQYF	TGTGCCAGCAGCCCGGACAGGTACATTCAGTACTTC	TRBJ2-4	TRBD1	TRBV7-2	NA
CASSLVGGGASTDTQYF	TGTGCCAGCAGCTTAGTGGGCGGGGGGGCCAGCACAGATACGCAGTATTTT	TRBJ2-3	TRBD2	TRBV7-2	NA
CASSQALAGGNEQYF	TGCGCCAGCAGCCAAGCACTAGCGGGAGGGAACGAGCAGTACTTC	TRBJ2-7	TRBD2	TRBV4-3	many
CASSVVTEAFF	TGTGCCAGCAGTGTTGTCACTGAAGCTTTCTTT	TRBJ1-1	NA	TRBV9	few
CASSLVGAGNEQFF	TGTGCCAGCAGCTTAGTGGGGGCTGGCAATGAGCAGTTCTTC	TRBJ2-1	NA	TRBV7-6	NA
CASSPGLQETQYF	TGTGCCAGCTCACCGGGGCTTCAAGAGACCCAGTACTTC	TRBJ2-5	NA	TRBV18	few
CASSLDTTYEQYF	TGTGCCAGCAGCTTAGACACCACCTACGAGCAGTACTTC	TRBJ2-7	NA	TRBV5-6	few
CSVHPLAGIGGDTQYF	TGCAGCGTTCACCCACTAGCGGGCATTGGGGGAGATACGCAGTATTTT	TRBJ2-3	TRBD2	TRBV29-1	NA
CASCRDSVTGELFF	TGTGCCAGTTGCCGGGACAGTGTTACCGGGGAGCTGTTTTTT	TRBJ2-2	TRBD1	TRBV19	few
CAITRDRGREAFF	TGTGCCATCACTAGGGACAGGGGGAGGGAAGCTTTCTTT	TRBJ1-1	TRBD1	TRBV10-3	NA
CASSYSQGTYEQYF	TGTGCCAGCAGTTACTCGCAGGGAACCTACGAGCAGTACTTC	TRBJ2-7	NA	TRBV6-6	NA
CAAQGGEHGTQYF	TGTGCCGCCCAGGGCGGAGAACACGGGACCCAGTACTTC	TRBJ2-5	NA	TRBV2	NA
CASSLEVGTGAYEQYF	TGTGCCAGCAGCTTAGAGGTAGGGACCGGTGCCTACGAGCAGTACTTC	TRBJ2-7	NA	TRBV7-9	NA
CASRGLNTEAFF	TGTGCCAGTAGAGGTCTGAACACTGAAGCTTTCTTT	TRBJ1-1	NA	TRBV19	few
CASSPGQGGEQYF	TGTGCCAGCTCACCTGGACAGGGCGGCGAGCAGTACTTC	TRBJ2-7	TRBD1	TRBV18	few
CASSRQGYYEQYF	TGTGCCAGCAGTCGACAGGGCTACTACGAGCAGTACTTC	TRBJ2-7	TRBD1	TRBV6-6	NA
CASSSEDGYTF	TGTGCCAGCAGTTCCGAAGATGGCTACACCTTC	TRBJ1-2	NA	TRBV27	NA
CASSWEVSGTSGNTIYF	TGCGCCAGCAGCTGGGAGGTCTCCGGGACGTCGGGAAACACCATATATTTT	TRBJ1-3	NA	TRBV5-1	NA
CASTGGGGGETQYF	TGTGCCAGCACTGGCGGGGGAGGCGGGGAGACCCAGTACTTC	TRBJ2-5	TRBD2	TRBV4-2	NA
CASLSGSADTQYF	TGTGCCAGCCTCAGCGGGAGCGCAGATACGCAGTATTTT	TRBJ2-3	TRBD2	TRBV7-8	many
CASSDADKVFDGYTF	TGTGCCAGCAGTGATGCGGATAAGGTATTCGACGGCTACACCTTC	TRBJ1-2	NA	TRBV2	NA